Listed below are T cell receptor beta chains from one sample, sequenced in a study of neurological immune-mediated disorders. One entry per CDR3 protein results from TCRdb running MiXCR on the 5' RACE reads. The sample consists of about 66,000 distinct CDR3 sequences, under 5% of them appearing once. Sequencing input: PBMCs. All receptors derive from a man in his thirties or forties with multiple sclerosis. Each CDR3 is given with its conserved first and last residue. A D gene is named only where the DNA matches it firmly. Rows give clone size only sometimes, using once, few, many, or a class for an expanded clone.

clone size	J gene	D gene	V gene	CDR3 DNA	CDR3 protein
many	TRBJ1-1	.	TRBV5-1	TGCGCCAGCAGCTTCGCTACAGGGATGAACACTGAAGCTTTCTTT	CASSFATGMNTEAFF
many	TRBJ2-1	.	TRBV10-3	TGTGCCATCAGTGAGTCCCGTAATGAGCAGTTCTTC	CAISESRNEQFF
many	TRBJ1-1	.	TRBV4-1	TGCGCCAGCAGCCAAGGGGGGGGTCGAGGCGGTAAAGCTTTCTTT	CASSQGGGRGGKAFF
.	TRBJ1-1	.	TRBV18	TGTGCCAGCTCACCCCAGGTGGGGGCGGCGTCCCCTGAAGCTTTCTTT	CASSPQVGAASPEAFF
many	TRBJ2-4	.	TRBV5-1	TGCGCCAGCAGCTTGAGATCCCGGACGGCGGGATTTTGGAACATTCAGTACTTC	CASSLRSRTAGFWNIQYF
many	TRBJ2-3	.	TRBV7-7	TGTGCCAGCAGCTACGTTAGCACAGATACGCAGTATTTT	CASSYVSTDTQYF
many	TRBJ2-1	.	TRBV5-1	TGCGCCAGCAGCCCCGGGCTCTACAATGAGCAGTTCTTC	CASSPGLYNEQFF
many	TRBJ1-1	.	TRBV25-1	TGTGCCAGCAGTGATATACGGAGACCAGGCACTGAAGCTTTCTTT	CASSDIRRPGTEAFF
many	TRBJ2-7	.	TRBV14	TGTGCCAGCAGCCAATTGGGACACCGCTACGAGCAGTACTTC	CASSQLGHRYEQYF
many	TRBJ2-1	.	TRBV11-3	TGTGCCAGCAGCTTAAGTCCCAGGGGCGAGCAGTTCTTC	CASSLSPRGEQFF
few	TRBJ1-1	TRBD1	TRBV5-1	TGCGCCAGCAGCTTGGAGGGACAGGACAACGAAGCTTTCTTT	CASSLEGQDNEAFF
few	TRBJ2-3	.	TRBV29-1	TGCAGCGTTGAAGATTGGATCGCAGGGGGAGGAGATACGCAGTATTTT	CSVEDWIAGGGDTQYF
many	TRBJ2-7	.	TRBV12-3/TRBV12-4	TGTGCCAGCAGCCTAGAGGGGGTCTCCTACGAGCAGTACTTC	CASSLEGVSYEQYF
many	TRBJ1-2	.	TRBV7-9	TGTGCCAGCAGCTTGACAGGAGTTGGTGGCTACACCTTC	CASSLTGVGGYTF
.	TRBJ2-1	TRBD2	TRBV20-1	TGCAGTGCTAGGAGAGCGGGGGGGCCTTTATCCCACCAGTTCTTC	CSARRAGGPLSHQFF
.	TRBJ1-2	.	TRBV5-6	TGTGCCAGCAGCGCGCAGGGCTGGAGCTACACCTTC	CASSAQGWSYTF
few	TRBJ1-5	.	TRBV20-1	TGCAGTGCCCAAGAAGGCGGTGCAACCCAGCCCCAGAATTTT	CSAQEGGATQPQNF